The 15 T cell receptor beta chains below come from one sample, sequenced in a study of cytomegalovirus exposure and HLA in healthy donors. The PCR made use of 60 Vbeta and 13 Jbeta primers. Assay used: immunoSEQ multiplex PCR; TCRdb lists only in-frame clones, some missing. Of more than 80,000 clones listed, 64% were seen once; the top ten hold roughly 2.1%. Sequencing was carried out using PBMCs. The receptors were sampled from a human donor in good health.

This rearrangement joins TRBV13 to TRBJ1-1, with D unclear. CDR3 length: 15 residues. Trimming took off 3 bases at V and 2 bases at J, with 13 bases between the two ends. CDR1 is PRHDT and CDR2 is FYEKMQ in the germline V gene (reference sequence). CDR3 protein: CASSFYSNLNTEAFF. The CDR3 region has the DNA TGTGCCAGCAGCTTTTACTCAAACCTAAACACTGAAGCTTTCTTT.

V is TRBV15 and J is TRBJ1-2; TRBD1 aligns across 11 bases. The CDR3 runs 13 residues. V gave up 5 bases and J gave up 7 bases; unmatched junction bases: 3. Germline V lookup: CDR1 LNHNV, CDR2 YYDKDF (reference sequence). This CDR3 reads CATSRDRGAGYTF. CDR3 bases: TGTGCCACCAGCCGGGACAGGGGGGCTGGCTACACCTTC.

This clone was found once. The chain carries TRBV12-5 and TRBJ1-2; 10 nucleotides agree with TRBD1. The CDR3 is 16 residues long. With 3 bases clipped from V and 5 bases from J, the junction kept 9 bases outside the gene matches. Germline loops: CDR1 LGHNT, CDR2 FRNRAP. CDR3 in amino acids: CASGLGDRGFQYGYTF. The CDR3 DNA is TGTGCTAGTGGTTTAGGGGACAGGGGATTTCAGTATGGCTACACCTTC.

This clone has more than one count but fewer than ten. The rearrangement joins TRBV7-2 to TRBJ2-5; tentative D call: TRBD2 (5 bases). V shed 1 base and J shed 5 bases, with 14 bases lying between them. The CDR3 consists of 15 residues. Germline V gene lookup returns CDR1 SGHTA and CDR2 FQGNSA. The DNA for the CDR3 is TGTGCCAGCAGCTTAGGGGCTAGCAGGTCGGAGACCCAGTACTTC. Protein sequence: CASSLGASRSETQYF.

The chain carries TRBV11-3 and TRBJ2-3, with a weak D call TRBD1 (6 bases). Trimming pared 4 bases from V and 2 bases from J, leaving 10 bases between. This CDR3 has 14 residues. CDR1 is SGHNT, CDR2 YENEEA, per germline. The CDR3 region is CASSSGAATDTQYF. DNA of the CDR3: TGTGCCAGCAGCTCAGGGGCCGCCACAGATACGCAGTATTTT.

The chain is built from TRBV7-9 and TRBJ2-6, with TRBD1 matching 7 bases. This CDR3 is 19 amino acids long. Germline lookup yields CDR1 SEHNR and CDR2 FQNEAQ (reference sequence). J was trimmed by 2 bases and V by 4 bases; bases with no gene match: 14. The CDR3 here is CASSWIRRQGNAGANVLTF. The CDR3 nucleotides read TGTGCCAGCAGCTGGATTAGACGACAGGGCAACGCTGGGGCCAACGTCCTGACTTTC.

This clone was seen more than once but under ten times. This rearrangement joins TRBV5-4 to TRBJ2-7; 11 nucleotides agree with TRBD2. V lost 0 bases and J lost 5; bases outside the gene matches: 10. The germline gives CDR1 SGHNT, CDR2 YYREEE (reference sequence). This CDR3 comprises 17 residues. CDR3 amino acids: CASSLGLAGPGPHEQYF. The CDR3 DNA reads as TGTGCCAGCAGCTTGGGACTAGCGGGGCCGGGGCCCCACGAGCAGTACTTC.

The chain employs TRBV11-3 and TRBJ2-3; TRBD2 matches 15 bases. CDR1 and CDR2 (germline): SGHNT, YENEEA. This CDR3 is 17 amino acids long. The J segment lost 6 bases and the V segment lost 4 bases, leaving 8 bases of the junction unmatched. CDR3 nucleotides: TGTGCCAGCAGCTCAACAGGACTAGCGGGGGGGGTGGATACGCAGTATTTT. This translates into CASSSTGLAGGVDTQYF.

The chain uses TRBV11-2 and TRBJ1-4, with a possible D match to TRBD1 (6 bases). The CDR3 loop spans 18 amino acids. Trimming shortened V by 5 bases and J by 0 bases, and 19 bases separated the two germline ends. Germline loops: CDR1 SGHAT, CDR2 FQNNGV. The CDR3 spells CASSPKTGTVATNEKLFF. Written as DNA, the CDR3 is TGTGCCAGCAGCCCCAAGACAGGAACAGTTGCAACTAATGAAAAACTGTTTTTT.

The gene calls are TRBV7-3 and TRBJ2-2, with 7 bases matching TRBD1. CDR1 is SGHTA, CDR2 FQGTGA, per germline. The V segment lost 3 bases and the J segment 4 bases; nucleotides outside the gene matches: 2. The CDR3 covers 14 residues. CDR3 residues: CASSLGQTTGELFF. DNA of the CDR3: TGTGCCAGCAGCTTGGGACAGACCACCGGGGAGCTGTTTTTT.

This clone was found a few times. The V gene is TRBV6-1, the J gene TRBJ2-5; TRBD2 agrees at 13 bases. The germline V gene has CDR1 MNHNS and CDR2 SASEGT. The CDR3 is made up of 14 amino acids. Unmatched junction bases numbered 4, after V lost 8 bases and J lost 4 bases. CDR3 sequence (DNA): TGTGCCAGCCTTAGGACTAGCGGGGGAGAGACCCAGTACTTC. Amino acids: CASLRTSGGETQYF.

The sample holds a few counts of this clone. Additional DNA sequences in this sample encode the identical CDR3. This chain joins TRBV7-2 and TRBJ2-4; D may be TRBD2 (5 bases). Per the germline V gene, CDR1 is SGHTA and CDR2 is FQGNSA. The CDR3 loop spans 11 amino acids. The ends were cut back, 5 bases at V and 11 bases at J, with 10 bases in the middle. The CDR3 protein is CASSLEGVQYF. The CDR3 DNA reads TGTGCCAGCAGCCTTGAGGGTGTTCAGTACTTC. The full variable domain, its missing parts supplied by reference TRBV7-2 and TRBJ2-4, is GAGVSQSPSNKVTEKGKDVELRCDPISGHTALYWYRQSLGQGLEFLIYFQGNSAPDKSGLPSDRFSAERTGGSVSTLTIQRTQQEDSAVYLCASSLEGVQYFGAGTRLSVL.

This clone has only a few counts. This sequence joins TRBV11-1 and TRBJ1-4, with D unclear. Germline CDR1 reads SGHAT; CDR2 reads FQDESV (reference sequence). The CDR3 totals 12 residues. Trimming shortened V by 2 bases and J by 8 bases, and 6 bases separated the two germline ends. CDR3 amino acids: CASSLSSEKLFF. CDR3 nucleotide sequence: TGTGCCAGCAGCTTATCGAGCGAAAAACTGTTTTTT.

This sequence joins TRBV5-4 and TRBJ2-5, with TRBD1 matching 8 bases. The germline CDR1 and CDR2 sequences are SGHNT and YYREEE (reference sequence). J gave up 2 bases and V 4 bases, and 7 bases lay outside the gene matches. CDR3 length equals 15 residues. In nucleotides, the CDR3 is TGTGCCAGCAGCCGGAACGGACAGGGACAAGAGACCCAGTACTTC. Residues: CASSRNGQGQETQYF. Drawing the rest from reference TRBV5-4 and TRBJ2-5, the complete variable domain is ETGVTQSPTHLIKTRGQQVTLRCSSQSGHNTVSWYQQALGQGPQFIFQYYREEENGRGNFPPRFSGLQFPNYSSELNVNALELDDSALYLCASSRNGQGQETQYFGPGTRLLVL.

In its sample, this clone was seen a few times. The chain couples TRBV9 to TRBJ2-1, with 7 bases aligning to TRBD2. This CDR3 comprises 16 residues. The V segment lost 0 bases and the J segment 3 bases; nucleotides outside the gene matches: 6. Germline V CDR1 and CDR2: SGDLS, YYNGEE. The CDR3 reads CASSVAGGRVYNEQFF. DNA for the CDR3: TGTGCCAGCAGCGTAGCGGGGGGTCGGGTCTACAATGAGCAGTTCTTC.